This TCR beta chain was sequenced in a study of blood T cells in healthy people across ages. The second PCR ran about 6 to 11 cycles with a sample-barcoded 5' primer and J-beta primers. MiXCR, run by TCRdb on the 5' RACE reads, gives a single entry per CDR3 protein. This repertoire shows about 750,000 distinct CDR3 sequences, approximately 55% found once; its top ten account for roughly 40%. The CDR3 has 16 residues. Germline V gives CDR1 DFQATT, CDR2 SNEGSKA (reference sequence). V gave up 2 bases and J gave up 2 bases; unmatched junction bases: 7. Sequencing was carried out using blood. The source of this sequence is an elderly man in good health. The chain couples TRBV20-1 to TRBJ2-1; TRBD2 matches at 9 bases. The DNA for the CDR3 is TGCAGTGCTAGATATGTTTTAGCGGGAGCCTACAATGAGCAGTTCTTC. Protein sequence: CSARYVLAGAYNEQFF.